A selection of T cell receptor beta chains follows, all from one sample in a study of radiotherapy plus CTLA-4 blockade in lung cancer. Assay: immunoSEQ multiplex PCR; the TCRdb copy retains only in-frame clones and omits some. The sample lists tens of thousands of clones, around 73% occurring once. Specimen: peripheral blood, collected from a patient treated with radiotherapy plus ipilimumab. All receptors derive from a human donor with non-small cell lung cancer who had stable disease on radiotherapy plus ipilimumab. Both conserved end residues are part of each CDR3. The D gene is left open where the match is weak. Clone size is not always given. Where it is, it says once, few, many or a class for expanded clones.

-	TRBJ1-2	TRBV19	15	-	CASSIERAQLYGYTF	TGTGCCAGTAGTATAGAAAGGGCCCAGCTCTATGGCTACACCTTC
TRBD1	TRBJ1-6	TRBV5-1	15	-	CASTRDSSYNSPLHF	TGCGCCAGCACCCGGGACAGCTCCTATAATTCACCCCTCCACTTT
-	TRBJ2-3	TRBV7-3	13	-	CASSSINTDTQYF	TGTGCCAGCAGCTCTATAAACACAGATACGCAGTATTTT
TRBD1	TRBJ1-1	TRBV6-5	15	-	CASRPPGQMNTEAFF	TGTGCCAGCAGACCGCCGGGACAGATGAACACTGAAGCTTTCTTT
TRBD1	TRBJ1-4	TRBV11-2	15	few	CASSFRTGTREKLFF	TGTGCCAGCAGCTTTAGGACAGGCACAAGGGAAAAACTGTTTTTT
-	TRBJ2-3	TRBV7-2	13	-	CASSLPSTDTQYF	TGTGCCAGCAGCTTACCTAGCACAGATACGCAGTATTTT
-	TRBJ1-1	TRBV19	11	-	CATKYAAEAFF	TGTGCCACCAAATATGCGGCTGAAGCTTTCTTT
TRBD1	TRBJ2-7	TRBV4-3	15	-	CASSQDDRVVYEQYF	TGCGCCAGCAGCCAAGACGACAGGGTAGTCTACGAGCAGTACTTC
-	TRBJ1-1	TRBV28	13	-	CASSQTPNTEAFF	TGTGCCAGCAGCCAGACACCGAACACTGAAGCTTTCTTT
-	TRBJ2-1	TRBV21-1	17	-	CASSKMAGQGRYNEQFF	TGTGCCAGCAGCAAAATGGCGGGGCAGGGAAGGTACAATGAGCAGTTCTTC
-	TRBJ1-5	TRBV19	14	-	CASSPLHSNQPQHF	TGTGCCAGTAGCCCCCTCCATAGCAATCAGCCCCAGCATTTT
-	TRBJ1-2	TRBV2	11	-	CASRVVRGYTF	TGTGCCAGCAGGGTGGTCCGAGGCTACACCTTC
-	TRBJ2-4	TRBV5-6	14	-	CASSPDTPKNIQYF	TGTGCCAGCAGCCCTGACACCCCCAAAAACATTCAGTACTTC
TRBD1	TRBJ1-4	TRBV30	15	-	CAWSTGDSTNEKLFF	TGTGCCTGGTCGACAGGGGACTCAACTAATGAAAAACTGTTTTTT